This T cell receptor (beta chain) originates from a study of T-cell memory formation after mild COVID-19. This CDR3 is built from 14 residues. V lost 3 bases and J lost 5, with 11 bases in between. Germline V lookup: CDR1 KGHDR, CDR2 SFDVKD. TCRdb itself ran the 5' RACE reads through MiXCR, one entry per CDR3 protein. This table has around 450,000 distinct CDR3 sequences, roughly 24% appearing once. Concerning this clonotype: Its antigen is unidentified.

Points from the study as a whole: CD8+ contracting clones occupied EMRA, while CD4+ ones occupied mainly CM and EM.

The sample was PBMCs or a T cell subset sorted from them (not recorded which). V usage is TRBV24-1 and J usage is TRBJ2-3, with D tentatively TRBD1 or TRBD2 (5 bases each). The receptor was derived from an adult woman who had mild COVID-19 (a few samples of this study predate the infection). Cell type and time point are not known. CDR3 sequence (DNA): TGTGCCACCAGTGATGCCGGGACGGGAGATACGCAGTATTTT. Amino acids: CATSDAGTGDTQYF.